This entry is about one T cell receptor (beta chain). Germline CDR1 reads KGHSH; CDR2 reads LQKENI. V lost 3 bases, J lost 2 bases, and 7 bases lay in between. CDR3 length equals 13 residues. The data were obtained in a study of cytomegalovirus exposure and HLA in healthy donors. Researchers ran the PCR with 60 Vbeta and 13 Jbeta primers. Method: immunoSEQ multiplex PCR; TCRdb's copy keeps in-frame clones and lacks some. The data show tens of thousands of clones, roughly 79% seen once. The chain couples TRBV18 to TRBJ1-2; possibly TRBD1 for D (6 bases). The TCR originated in a male donor in good health and CMV-seronegative. The specimen was PBMCs. DNA of the CDR3: TGTGCCAGCTCACCTCAGGGGAACTATGGCTACACCTTC. Translated, it gives CASSPQGNYGYTF.